The clone carrying this T cell receptor (beta chain) was seen ten or more times. To make TCR beta libraries, researchers used iRepertoire HTBI primers and Arm-PCR of CDR3 regions. TCRdb called the multiplex PCR reads again in MiXCR, with one record for every CDR3 protein. The sample records roughly 500,000 distinct CDR3 sequences, 14% being singletons. The CDR3 is 14 residues long. V shed 5 bases and J shed 2 bases, with 13 bases lying between them. Germline V gives CDR1 MNHEY, CDR2 SVGEGT. This sample is drawn from a study of regulatory T cells in long-lasting Graves disease. The time point here: newly diagnosed GD, antithyroid drugs for less than 3 months. Scientists built the TCR library using RNA that was extracted from PBMCs. The data were also submitted as part of a second study, on T cells in Graves' hyperthyroidism and ophthalmopathy. In that study: With a duration under 2 months, the hyperthyroidism was newly diagnosed in patients aged 18 to 65.

The J gene is TRBJ2-7, the V gene TRBV6-2 or TRBV6-3, with D perhaps matching TRBD2 (5 bases). The sample here was peripheral blood mononuclear cells (PBMCs), taken at new diagnosis, from a patient treated with antithyroid drugs. This receptor was obtained from a woman aged 50 to 65 with Graves disease. CDR3 amino acids: CASSRIGEPYEQYF. CDR3 in DNA: TGTGCCAGCAGTCGAATCGGGGAACCCTACGAGCAGTACTTC.